The present T cell receptor (beta chain) was sequenced within a study of blood T cell repertoires in COVID-19. Overall study context: The United States, Italy and Spain supplied acute and convalescent COVID-19 samples. Sources were T cells, B-cell-depleted T cells, or PBMCs; the material itself was cDNA or gDNA.

Per the original methods: Quantification of nucleated cells was approximated via reference gene primer amplification. Libraries were prepared by immunoSEQ multiplex PCR; TCRdb keeps only in-frame clonotypes and omits some of them. V, J and clone size are those of that table, while D and trimming were read from the DNA. The sample has 45,000 to 60,000 clones, 85% to 90% seen once; the top ten hold 16%. CDR1 is MDHEN and CDR2 is SYDVKM in the germline V gene. This CDR3 has 15 residues. V gave up 5 bases and J gave up 0 bases, with 8 bases separating them. The material sequenced was peripheral blood. The TCR originated in a human donor in a cohort sampled during active COVID-19. V and J are TRBV28 and TRBJ2-6; D unresolved. The CDR3 is CASSPTGSGANVLTF. The CDR3 DNA reads as TGTGCCAGCAGTCCCACGGGCTCTGGGGCCAACGTCCTGACTTTC.